The present T cell receptor (beta chain) was sequenced within a study of CXCR3-negative and CXCR3-positive naive CD8 T cells. Study-level points and caveats: Naive cells that were CXCR3-negative or CXCR3-positive used TRBV-TRBJ genes alike, while memory cells diverged. Cryopreserved cells showed partially decreased CXCR3 expression, and most assays used fresh PBMCs.

Notes on this clonotype: Its target is not known.

The CDR3 is made up of 13 amino acids. Germline V CDR1 and CDR2: MRHNA, SNTAGT. The libraries of TRB cDNA were constructed through 5' RACE using UMI labels. Reprocessing the 5' RACE reads, TCRdb reports a single entry for every CDR3 protein and omits DNA. This sample carries roughly 86,000 distinct CDR3 sequences, with around 0.99% going to the ten biggest clones. The chain combines TRBV6-4 with TRBJ2-1; TCRdb outputs TRBD1, but without DNA this stays unchecked. Sequencing was done on a sample of naive CXCR3- CD8+ T cells from blood. Sample subset: CD45RO-CCR7+CD27+CD95- naive CD8+ T cells lacking CXCR3 (TNR3-). This TCR was sampled from a human donor in good health. Some clones in this sample may be carry-over from other donors' samples. The CDR3 protein is CASALGARNEQFF.